These 13 T cell receptor beta chains were sequenced from one sample in a study of blood T cells in healthy people across ages. Sample-barcoded 5' priming and a J-beta primer mix drove a second PCR of roughly 7 to 11 cycles. TCRdb processed the 5' RACE reads anew with MiXCR; each CDR3 protein has one entry. Here the sample spans around 1,900,000 distinct CDR3 sequences, about two fifths being singletons. Sequencing was done on a sample of blood. The receptors stem from a human donor in good health.

J is TRBJ2-5 and V is TRBV7-8; D is uncertain. Matching the DNA end better, TRBJ2-7 makes the J call doubtful. The CDR3 totals 14 residues. The germline V gene has CDR1 SGHVS and CDR2 FQNEAQ. DNA for the CDR3: TGTGCCAGCAGCTTACTTCACGGAGAGGACGAGCAGTACTTC. Residues: CASSLLHGEDEQYF.

The rearrangement links TRBV29-1 to TRBJ1-2; 7 nucleotides agree with TRBD1. CDR3 length: 16 residues. The V and J ends lost 4 bases and 2 bases, in that order; junction bases with no gene match: 13. CDR1 is SQVTM, CDR2 ANQGSEA, per germline. CDR3: CSVGPPEGASNYGYTF. CDR3 nucleotide sequence: TGCAGCGTTGGGCCCCCTGAGGGGGCTTCCAACTATGGCTACACCTTC.

This clonotype showed up just a few times. The V call is TRBV5-1, the J call TRBJ2-7; perhaps TRBD1 as D (5 bases). Deletions cut 4 bases from V and 2 bases from J, with 13 bases between. Per germline, CDR1 SGHRS and CDR2 YFSETQ. The CDR3 totals 14 residues. CDR3 DNA sequence: TGCGCCAGCAGCCCAATTGACAGTCCCTACGAGCAGTACTTC. Amino acid sequence: CASSPIDSPYEQYF.

The rearrangement links TRBV28 to TRBJ2-7; the D gene is possibly TRBD1 (6 bases). The CDR3 is made up of 15 amino acids. Trimming removed 4 bases from V and 2 bases from J, with 15 bases in between. CDR1 and CDR2 (germline): MDHEN, SYDVKM. CDR3 residues: CASSSPAGVPYEQYF. The CDR3 coding sequence is TGTGCCAGCAGTTCCCCTGCAGGGGTCCCCTACGAGCAGTACTTC.

In this sample, this clonotype turned up many times. The chain combines TRBV5-1 with TRBJ2-3; 10 nucleotides agree with TRBD1. The junction had 10 bases not matched to a gene; V was cut back by 4 bases and J by 5 bases. The CDR3 sequence is 16 residues long. CDR1 and CDR2 from the germline V gene are SGHRS and YFSETQ. DNA of the CDR3: TGCGCCAGCAGCCCACAGACAGGGGGCAATGGAGATACGCAGTATTTT. This codes for CASSPQTGGNGDTQYF. Supplemented by reference TRBV5-1 and TRBJ2-3, the full variable domain reads KAGVTQTPRYLIKTRGQQVTLSCSPISGHRSVSWYQQTPGQGLQFLFEYFSETQRNKGNFPGRFSGRQFSNSRSEMNVSTLELGDSALYLCASSPQTGGNGDTQYFGPGTRLTVL.

The chain combines TRBV12-3 or TRBV12-4 with TRBJ2-4; possibly TRBD2 for D (5 bases). The J call is uncertain, as TRBJ2-1 better fits the DNA end. CDR3 size: 13 residues. CDR3 coding DNA: TGTGCCAGCAGGGAGGCTGCCAAAAACATTCAGTTCTTC. Encoded protein: CASREAAKNIQFF.

This chain joins TRBV20-1 and TRBJ2-4; a weak D match, TRBD2 (5 bases). CDR1 and CDR2 from the germline V gene are DFQATT and SNEGSKA (reference sequence). The CDR3 loop spans 13 amino acids. V was pared by 6 bases and J by 0 bases, with 9 bases between. The CDR3 sequence is CSAGGLAKNIQYF. CDR3 coding DNA: TGCAGTGCCGGAGGTTTAGCCAAAAACATTCAGTACTTC.

V is TRBV11-1 and J is TRBJ2-7; TRBD1 agrees at 8 bases. Germline CDR1 is SGHAT and CDR2 is FQDESV (reference sequence). V gave up 8 bases and J gave up 0 bases; unmatched junction bases: 3. The CDR3 runs 13 residues. The CDR3 sequence is CASGDRSSYEQYF. Here the CDR3 DNA reads TGTGCCAGCGGGGACAGGAGCTCCTACGAGCAGTACTTC. The full variable domain, in which reference TRBV11-1 and TRBJ2-7 provide the parts outside the CDR3, is EAEVAQSPRYKITEKSQAVAFWCDPISGHATLYWYRQILGQGPELLVQFQDESVVDDSQLPKDRFSAERLKGVDSTLKIQPAELGDSAMYLCASGDRSSYEQYFGPGTRLTVT.

The rearrangement uses TRBV5-1 and TRBJ2-7; a possible D gene is TRBD1 (6 bases). This CDR3 has 15 amino acids. Germline-derived CDR1 and CDR2 are SGHRS and YFSETQ. V dropped 1 base and J dropped 0 bases, with 11 bases sitting between them. CDR3 sequence: CASSLLWGPSYEQYF. The DNA of the CDR3 is TGCGCCAGCAGCTTGTTGTGGGGGCCCTCCTACGAGCAGTACTTC.

This clonotype was recorded a few times. The gene calls are TRBV6-5 and TRBJ1-2; 8 nucleotides agree with TRBD1. Germline V gene lookup returns CDR1 MNHEY and CDR2 SVGAGI. The CDR3 sequence is 15 residues long. V lost 2 bases to trimming and J lost 4 bases; unmatched junction nucleotides: 6. CDR3 region: CASSYTGGVGYGYTF. CDR3 nucleotide sequence: TGTGCCAGCAGTTACACAGGGGGAGTAGGCTATGGCTACACCTTC.

This clonotype was seen a single time. The chain couples TRBV7-2 to TRBJ2-2; 8 bases align to TRBD2. V lost 5 bases and J lost 5; bases outside the gene matches: 4. This CDR3 comprises 14 residues. In germline, CDR1 is SGHTA, CDR2 FQGNSA. CDR3 DNA: TGTGCCAGCAGCCGGGGGGGCTGGACCGGGGAGCTGTTTTTT. Translation: CASSRGGWTGELFF.

The chain links TRBV6-1 to TRBJ1-2; D might be TRBD1 (6 bases). The CDR3 has 15 residues. V was clipped by 1 base and J by 3 bases, with 12 bases between them. CDR1 and CDR2 (germline): MNHNS, SASEGT. CDR3 sequence reads: CASSEEGGNYYGYTF. Written as DNA, the CDR3 is TGTGCCAGCAGTGAAGAGGGGGGGAACTACTATGGCTACACCTTC.

The sample holds a few counts of this clonotype. The chain combines TRBV28 with TRBJ1-4; 7 positions agree with TRBD1. The CDR3 is 15 amino acids. Germline lookup yields CDR1 MDHEN and CDR2 SYDVKM. V shed 8 bases and J 3 bases; nucleotides not matched to a gene: 9. CDR3 region: CASRGQHLANEKLFF. The CDR3 bases are TGTGCCAGCCGGGGACAGCATCTGGCTAATGAAAAACTGTTTTTT.